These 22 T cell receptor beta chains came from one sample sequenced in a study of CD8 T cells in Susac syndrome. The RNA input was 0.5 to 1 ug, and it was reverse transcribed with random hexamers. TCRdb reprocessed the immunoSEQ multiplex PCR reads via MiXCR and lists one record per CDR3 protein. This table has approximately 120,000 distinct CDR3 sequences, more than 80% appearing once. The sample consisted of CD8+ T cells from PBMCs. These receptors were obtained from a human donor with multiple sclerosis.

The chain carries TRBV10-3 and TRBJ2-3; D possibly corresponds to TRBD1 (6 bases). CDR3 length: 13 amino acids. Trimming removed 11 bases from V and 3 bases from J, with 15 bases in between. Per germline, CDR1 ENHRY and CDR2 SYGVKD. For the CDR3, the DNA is TGTGCCGCAGGGGCAGGGAGAACAGATACGCAGTATTTT. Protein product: CAAGAGRTDTQYF.

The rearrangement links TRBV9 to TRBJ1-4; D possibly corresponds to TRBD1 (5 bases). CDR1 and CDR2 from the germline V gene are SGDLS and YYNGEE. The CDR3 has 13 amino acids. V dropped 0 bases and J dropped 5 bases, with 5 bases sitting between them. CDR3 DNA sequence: TGTGCCAGCAGCGTAGAGGGGAATGAAAAACTGTTTTTT. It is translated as CASSVEGNEKLFF.

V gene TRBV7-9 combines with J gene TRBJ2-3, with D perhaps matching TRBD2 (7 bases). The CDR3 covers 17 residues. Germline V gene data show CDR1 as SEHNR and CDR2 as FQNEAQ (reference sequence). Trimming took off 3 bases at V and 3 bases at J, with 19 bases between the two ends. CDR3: CASSFTRGGVWTDTQYF. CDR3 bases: TGTGCCAGCAGCTTTACACGCGGGGGCGTGTGGACAGATACGCAGTATTTT.

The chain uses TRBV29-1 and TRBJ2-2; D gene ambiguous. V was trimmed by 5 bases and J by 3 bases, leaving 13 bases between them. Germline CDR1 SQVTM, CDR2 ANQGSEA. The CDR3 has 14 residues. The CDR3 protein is CSVSQETHTGELFF. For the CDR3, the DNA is TGCAGCGTTTCTCAGGAGACCCACACCGGGGAGCTGTTTTTT.

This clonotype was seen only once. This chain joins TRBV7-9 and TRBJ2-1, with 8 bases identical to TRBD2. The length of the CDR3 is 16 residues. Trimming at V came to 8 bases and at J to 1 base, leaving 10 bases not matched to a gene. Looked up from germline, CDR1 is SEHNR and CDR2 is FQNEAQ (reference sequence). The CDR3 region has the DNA TGTGCCAGCGGGGGCGGGAGGTCTGGATCCTACAATGAGCAGTTCTTC. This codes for CASGGGRSGSYNEQFF. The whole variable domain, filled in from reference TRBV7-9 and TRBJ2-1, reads DTGVSQNPRHKITKRGQNVTFRCDPISEHNRLYWYRQTLGQGPEFLTYFQNEAQLEKSRLLSDRFSAERPKGSFSTLEIQRTEQGDSAMYLCASGGGRSGSYNEQFFGPGTRLTVL.

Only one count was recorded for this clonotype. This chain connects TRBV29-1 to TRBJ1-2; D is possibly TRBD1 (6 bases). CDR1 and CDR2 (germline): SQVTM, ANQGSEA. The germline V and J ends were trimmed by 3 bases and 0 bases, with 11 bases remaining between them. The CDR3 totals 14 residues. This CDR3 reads CSVDRTVANYGYTF. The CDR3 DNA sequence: TGCAGCGTTGACAGGACAGTGGCTAACTATGGCTACACCTTC.

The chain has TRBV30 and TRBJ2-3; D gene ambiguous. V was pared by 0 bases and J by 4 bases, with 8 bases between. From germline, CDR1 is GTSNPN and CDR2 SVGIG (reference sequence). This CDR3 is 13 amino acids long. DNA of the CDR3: TGTGCCTGGAGTGTTAATGGCGCAGATACGCAGTATTTT. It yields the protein CAWSVNGADTQYF. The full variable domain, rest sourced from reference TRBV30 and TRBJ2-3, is SQTIHQWPATLVQPVGSPLSLECTVEGTSNPNLYWYRQAAGRGLQLLFYSVGIGQISSEVPQNLSASRPQDRQFILSSKKLLLSDSGFYLCAWSVNGADTQYFGPGTRLTVL.

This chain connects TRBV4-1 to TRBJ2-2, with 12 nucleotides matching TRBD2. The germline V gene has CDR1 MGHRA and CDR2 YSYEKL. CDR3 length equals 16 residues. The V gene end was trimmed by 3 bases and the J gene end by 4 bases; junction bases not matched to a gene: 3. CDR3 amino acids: CASSHRLAGVTGELFF. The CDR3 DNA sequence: TGCGCCAGCAGCCACAGACTAGCGGGAGTCACCGGGGAGCTGTTTTTT.

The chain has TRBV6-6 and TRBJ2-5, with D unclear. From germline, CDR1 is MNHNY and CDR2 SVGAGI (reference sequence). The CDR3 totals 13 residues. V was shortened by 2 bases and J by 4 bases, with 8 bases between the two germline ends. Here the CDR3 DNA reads TGTGCCAGCAGTTACCTCAAAGGAGAGACCCAGTACTTC. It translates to CASSYLKGETQYF.

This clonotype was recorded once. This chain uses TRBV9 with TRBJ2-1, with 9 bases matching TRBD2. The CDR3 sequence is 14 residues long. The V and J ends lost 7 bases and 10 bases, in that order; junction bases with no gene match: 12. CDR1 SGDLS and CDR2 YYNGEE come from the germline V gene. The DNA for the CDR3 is TGTGCCAGCGCGGAGGGGACTAGCTGGGACGAGCAGTTCTTC. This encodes CASAEGTSWDEQFF.

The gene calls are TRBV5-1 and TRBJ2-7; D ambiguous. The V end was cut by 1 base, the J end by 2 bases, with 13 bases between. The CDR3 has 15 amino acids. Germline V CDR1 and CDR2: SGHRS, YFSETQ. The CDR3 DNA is TGCGCCAGCAGCTTGAGGACGCAGGTCACCTACGAGCAGTACTTC. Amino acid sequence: CASSLRTQVTYEQYF.

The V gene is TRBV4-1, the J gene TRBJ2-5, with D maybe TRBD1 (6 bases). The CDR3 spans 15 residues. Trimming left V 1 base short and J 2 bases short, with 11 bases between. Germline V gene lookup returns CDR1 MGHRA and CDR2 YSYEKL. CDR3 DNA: TGCGCCAGCAGCCAAGTACAGGGCGGGCAAGAGACCCAGTACTTC. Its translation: CASSQVQGGQETQYF.

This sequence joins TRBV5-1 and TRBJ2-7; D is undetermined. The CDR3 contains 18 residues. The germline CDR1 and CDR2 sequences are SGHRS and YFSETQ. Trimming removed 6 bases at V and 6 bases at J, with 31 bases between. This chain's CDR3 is CASNNKSWQAGLKGEQYF. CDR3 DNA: TGCGCCAGCAACAACAAATCCTGGCAGGCCGGGCTGAAGGGCGAGCAGTACTTC.

The CDR3 is CASSLSGSTDTQYF. The CDR3 DNA follows: TGTGCCAGCAGTTTGTCAGGAAGCACAGATACGCAGTATTTT. The J gene is TRBJ2-3, the V gene TRBV12-3 or TRBV12-4; D uncertain. The CDR3 runs to 14 residues. The V gene lost 3 bases and the J gene lost 0 bases, with 7 bases spanning the gap.

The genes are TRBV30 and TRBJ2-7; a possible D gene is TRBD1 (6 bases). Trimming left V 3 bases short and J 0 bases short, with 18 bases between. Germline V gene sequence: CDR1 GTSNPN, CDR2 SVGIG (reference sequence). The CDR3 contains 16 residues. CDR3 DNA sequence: TGTGCCTGGAGCGGCTTGAGAACAGGGAGCTCCTACGAGCAGTACTTC. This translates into CAWSGLRTGSSYEQYF.

The CDR3: CASSIYLLAGVKDEQFF. In nucleotides, the CDR3 is TGTGCCAGTAGTATTTATTTACTAGCGGGAGTTAAGGATGAGCAGTTCTTC. The genes are TRBV19 and TRBJ2-1; 11 nucleotides agree with TRBD2. CDR3 length equals 17 residues. V was clipped by 3 bases and J by 8 bases; unmatched bases: 12. Per germline, CDR1 LNHDA and CDR2 SQIVND (reference sequence).

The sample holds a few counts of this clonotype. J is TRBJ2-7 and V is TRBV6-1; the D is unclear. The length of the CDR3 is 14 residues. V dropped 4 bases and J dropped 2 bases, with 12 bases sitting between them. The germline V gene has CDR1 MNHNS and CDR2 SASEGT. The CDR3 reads CASSGKAAAYEQYV. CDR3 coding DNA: TGTGCCAGCAGTGGGAAAGCAGCAGCCTACGAGCAGTACGTC.

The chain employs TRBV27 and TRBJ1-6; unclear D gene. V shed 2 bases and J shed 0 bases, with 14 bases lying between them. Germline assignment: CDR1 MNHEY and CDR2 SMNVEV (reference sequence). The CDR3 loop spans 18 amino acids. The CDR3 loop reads CASSLRGPTPSYNSPLHF. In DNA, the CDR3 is TGTGCCAGCAGTTTACGGGGTCCCACCCCCTCCTATAATTCACCCCTCCACTTT.

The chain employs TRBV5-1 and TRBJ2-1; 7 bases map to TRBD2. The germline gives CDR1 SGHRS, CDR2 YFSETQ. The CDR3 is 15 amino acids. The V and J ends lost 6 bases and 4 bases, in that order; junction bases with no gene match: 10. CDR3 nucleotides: TGCGCCAGCAAGACTAGCAACGTGAGATACAATGAGCAGTTCTTC. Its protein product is CASKTSNVRYNEQFF.

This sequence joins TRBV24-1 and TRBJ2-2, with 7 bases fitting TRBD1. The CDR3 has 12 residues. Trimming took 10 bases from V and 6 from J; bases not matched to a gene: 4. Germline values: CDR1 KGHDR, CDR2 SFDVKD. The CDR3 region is CATSTGAGELFF. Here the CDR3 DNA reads TGTGCCACGAGTACAGGGGCCGGGGAGCTGTTTTTT.

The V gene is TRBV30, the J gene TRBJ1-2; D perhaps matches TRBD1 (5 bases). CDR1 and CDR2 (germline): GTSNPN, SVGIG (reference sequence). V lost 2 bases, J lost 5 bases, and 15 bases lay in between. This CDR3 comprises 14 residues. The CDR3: CAWSPRGRVYGYTF. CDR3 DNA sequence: TGTGCCTGGAGTCCTCGTGGCAGGGTATATGGCTACACCTTC.

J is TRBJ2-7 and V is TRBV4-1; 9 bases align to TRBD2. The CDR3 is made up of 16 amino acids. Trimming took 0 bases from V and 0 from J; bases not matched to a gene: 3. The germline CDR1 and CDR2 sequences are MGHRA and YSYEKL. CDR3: CASSQDAGGSSYEQYV. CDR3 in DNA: TGCGCCAGCAGCCAAGATGCGGGAGGGAGCTCCTACGAGCAGTACGTC.